This T cell receptor (beta chain) was obtained from a study of T cells after yellow fever vaccination. Study-level findings and limits: Some clonotypes, a small share, were shared between CD4 and CD8 compartments.

The germline V and J ends were trimmed by 1 base and 1 base, with 17 bases remaining between them. The V gene's germline CDR1 is SGHVS and CDR2 FNYEAQ. This CDR3 comprises 17 residues. The sample holds a few counts of this clonotype. The antigen is not known. A single record per CDR3 protein comes from TCRdb applying MiXCR to the 5' RACE reads. The repertoire holds 300,000 or so distinct CDR3 sequences, with approximately 7% as singletons. This clonotype originated in a man aged 18 to 35 who received the YFV17D yellow fever vaccine. Sequencing was performed on PBMCs, taken around 45 days after the first yellow fever vaccination. The J gene is TRBJ2-7, the V gene TRBV7-6; D gene unclear. The chain's CDR3 is CASSLGSWSPISYEQYF. CDR3 nucleotides: TGTGCCAGCAGCTTAGGTTCCTGGTCACCCATATCCTACGAGCAGTACTTC.